The rows below give T cell receptor beta chains drawn from one sample of a study of T cell responses to AZD1222 COVID-19 vaccine. Assay: immunoSEQ multiplex PCR; the TCRdb copy retains only in-frame clones and omits some. The sample consists of 150,000 to 180,000 clones, roughly 90% of them appearing once. Specimen: peripheral blood, collected on day 0 of AZD1222 vaccination. The receptors here all came from an adult in good health. Each CDR3 is given with its conserved first and last residue. D genes are given only for firm matches. Not all rows give a size; the values are once, few, many and, for expanded clones, a class.

size | J | V | D | DNA | CDR3
- | TRBJ2-2 | TRBV2 | - | TGTGCCAGCAACGGGAAACAGGGCGGGGAGCTGTTTTTT | CASNGKQGGELFF
- | TRBJ2-3 | TRBV4-3 | TRBD2 | TGCGCCAGCAGCCAGGGGACTAGCGGGGGGTGGGGTACAGATACGCAGTATTTT | CASSQGTSGGWGTDTQYF
- | TRBJ1-1 | TRBV9 | - | TGTGCCAGCAGCCCCCCAGGGACTGAAGCTTTCTTT | CASSPPGTEAFF
- | TRBJ2-5 | TRBV27 | TRBD1 | TGTGCCAGCAGTTCCCGACAGGGGCCACAAGAGACCCAGTACTTC | CASSSRQGPQETQYF
- | TRBJ2-7 | TRBV14 | - | TGTGCCAGCAGCCAAGGAGGGTACGAGCAGTACTTC | CASSQGGYEQYF
- | TRBJ1-2 | TRBV24-1 | - | TGTGCCACCAGTGATTTGGCTCGTAACTATGGCTACACCTTC | CATSDLARNYGYTF
- | TRBJ1-1 | TRBV9 | - | TGTGCCAGCAGCGAGGGGGGACGGATGAACACTGAAGCTTTCTTT | CASSEGGRMNTEAFF
- | TRBJ2-5 | TRBV6-2/TRBV6-3 | - | TGTGCCAGCAGTTACTCAGGGCCGCAAGAGACCCAGTACTTC | CASSYSGPQETQYF
once | TRBJ1-5 | TRBV9 | - | TGTGCCAGCAGCCTGCGGAGCGGCCAGCCCCAGCATTTT | CASSLRSGQPQHF
- | TRBJ2-7 | TRBV4-3 | - | TGCGCCAGCAGCCAGCTCAGGGGTGACGAGCAGTACTTC | CASSQLRGDEQYF
- | TRBJ1-3 | TRBV19 | - | TGTGCCAGTAGTATTCTACTGAGCTCTGGAAACACCATATATTTT | CASSILLSSGNTIYF
- | TRBJ1-5 | TRBV29-1 | - | TGCAGCGTTGGCACCCCAGGGGAGCCCCAGCATTTT | CSVGTPGEPQHF
- | TRBJ2-7 | TRBV5-6 | TRBD1 | TGTGCCAGCAGCTTGGGGACAGGGGCGTACGAGCAGTACTTC | CASSLGTGAYEQYF
- | TRBJ2-7 | TRBV14 | - | TGTGCCAGCAGCCAAGTGCCCTACGAGCAGTACTTC | CASSQVPYEQYF
- | TRBJ1-6 | TRBV4-2 | - | TGTGCCAGCAGCCACGATGGAACAAATAATTCACCCCTCCACTTT | CASSHDGTNNSPLHF
- | TRBJ1-3 | TRBV7-2 | - | TGTGCCAGCAGCTCCACACAGGGAAGCTCTGGAAACACCATATATTTT | CASSSTQGSSGNTIYF
- | TRBJ2-7 | TRBV7-2 | - | TGTGCCAGCAGCCTCCAACAGGTCTACGAGCAGTACTTC | CASSLQQVYEQYF
few | TRBJ2-7 | TRBV19 | TRBD1 | TGTGCCAGTAGTATGAAGAGGACAGGTTCCTACGAGCAGTACTTC | CASSMKRTGSYEQYF
- | TRBJ2-7 | TRBV6-5 | TRBD1 | TGTGCCAGCACTCCGGGACAGGGGCGCAACGAGCAGTACTTC | CASTPGQGRNEQYF
- | TRBJ1-2 | TRBV5-6 | TRBD1 | TGTGCCAGCAGCTTGGTCGGGACAGCCTTCAACTATGGCTACACCTTC | CASSLVGTAFNYGYTF
- | TRBJ2-7 | TRBV5-1 | TRBD1 | TGCGCCAGCAGCTGGGGCGACAGGGGGAACTACGAGCAGTACTTC | CASSWGDRGNYEQYF
- | TRBJ2-1 | TRBV4-1 | - | TGCGCCAGCAGCCAAGAAGGTTTGGGGGGCGGGTACAATGAGCAGTTCTTC | CASSQEGLGGGYNEQFF
- | TRBJ2-3 | TRBV5-1 | TRBD2 | TGCGCCAGCAGCCTCCCAGGCCGGCCTAGCGGGGTAGATACGCAGTATTTT | CASSLPGRPSGVDTQYF